Presented here are 6 T cell receptor beta chains from one specimen sequenced in a study of shared clonotypes between healthy human individuals. The table came from immunoSEQ multiplex PCR; TCRdb's copy has only in-frame clones and leaves some out. The table shows some 2,000,000 clones, with 95% occurring only once. The specimen was naive CD4+ T cells sorted from blood. Subset indicated: CD45RA+ positively selected. These receptors were collected from a man in his late teens or twenties in good health.

The chain combines TRBV5-1 with TRBJ1-6; D not resolved. Trimming removed 0 bases at V and 8 bases at J, with 3 bases between. The germline V gene encodes CDR1 SGHRS and CDR2 YFSETQ. This CDR3 region has 12 residues. The CDR3 protein is CASSLVDSPLHF. For the CDR3, the DNA is TGCGCCAGCAGCTTGGTTGATTCACCCCTCCACTTT. The full variable domain, its missing parts supplied by reference TRBV5-1 and TRBJ1-6, is KAGVTQTPRYLIKTRGQQVTLSCSPISGHRSVSWYQQTPGQGLQFLFEYFSETQRNKGNFPGRFSGRQFSNSRSEMNVSTLELGDSALYLCASSLVDSPLHFGNGTRLTVT.

The chain employs TRBV11-2 and TRBJ2-5, with a weak D call TRBD1 (7 bases). V lost 11 bases and J 5 bases, leaving 18 bases between the germline ends. Germline lookup yields CDR1 SGHAT and CDR2 FQNNGV. The CDR3 runs to 13 residues. The CDR3 nucleotides read TGTGCCTCAGCAGGGGGGTTGATGGAGACCCAGTACTTC. Protein sequence: CASAGGLMETQYF.

As regards this clone: In the same sample, other DNA sequences code for this CDR3. This chain connects TRBV6-5 to TRBJ2-5; 7 bases line up with TRBD1. Germline CDR1 is MNHEY and CDR2 is SVGAGI. The CDR3 runs to 14 residues. The junction had 3 bases not matched to a gene; V was cut back by 2 bases and J by 3 bases. CDR3 in DNA: TGTGCCAGCAGTTACCTTACAGGGGAAGAGACCCAGTACTTC. As protein: CASSYLTGEETQYF.

The CDR3 DNA reads TGTGCCATCAGTGCCGGATCTCACAATGAGCAGTTCTTC. Encoded protein: CAISAGSHNEQFF. The chain uses TRBV10-3 and TRBJ2-1; D is unresolved. The CDR3 consists of 13 residues. Per the germline V gene, CDR1 is ENHRY and CDR2 is SYGVKD. Between the trimmed V and J ends, which lost 4 bases and 5 bases, there was a span of 9 bases.

The chain is built from TRBV11-2 and TRBJ2-2; D is possibly TRBD2 (5 bases). Trimming shortened V by 1 base and J by 0 bases, and 12 bases separated the two germline ends. The germline V gene encodes CDR1 SGHAT and CDR2 FQNNGV. The CDR3 runs to 17 residues. The CDR3 nucleotides read TGTGCCAGCAGCTTAGGAGGGTGGGAAGCGAACACCGGGGAGCTGTTTTTT. Amino acid sequence: CASSLGGWEANTGELFF.

CDR3 nucleotides: TGTGCCAGCAGCCAAAGGGGCCCCCGGGAGTCCGGGGAGCTGTTTTTT. Translation gives CASSQRGPRESGELFF. This chain joins TRBV11-2 and TRBJ2-2; the D gene is possibly TRBD2 (6 bases). Trimming removed 5 bases at V and 6 bases at J, with 19 bases between. Germline assignment: CDR1 SGHAT and CDR2 FQNNGV. The length of the CDR3 is 16 residues.